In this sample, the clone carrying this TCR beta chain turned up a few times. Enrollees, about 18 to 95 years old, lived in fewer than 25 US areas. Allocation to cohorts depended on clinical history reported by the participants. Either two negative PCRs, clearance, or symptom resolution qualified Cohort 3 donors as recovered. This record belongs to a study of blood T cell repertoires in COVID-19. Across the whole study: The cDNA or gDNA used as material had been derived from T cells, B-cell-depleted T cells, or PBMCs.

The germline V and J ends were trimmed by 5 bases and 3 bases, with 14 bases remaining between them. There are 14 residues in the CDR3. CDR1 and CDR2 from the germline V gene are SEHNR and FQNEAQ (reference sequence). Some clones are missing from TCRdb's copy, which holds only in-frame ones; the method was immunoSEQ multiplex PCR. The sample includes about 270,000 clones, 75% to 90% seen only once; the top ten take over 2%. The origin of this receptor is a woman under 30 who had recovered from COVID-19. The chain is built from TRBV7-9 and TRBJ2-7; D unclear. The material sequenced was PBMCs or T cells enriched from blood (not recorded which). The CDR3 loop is CASSPPMRHYEQYF. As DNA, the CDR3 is TGTGCCAGCAGCCCCCCGATGCGGCACTACGAGCAGTACTTC.